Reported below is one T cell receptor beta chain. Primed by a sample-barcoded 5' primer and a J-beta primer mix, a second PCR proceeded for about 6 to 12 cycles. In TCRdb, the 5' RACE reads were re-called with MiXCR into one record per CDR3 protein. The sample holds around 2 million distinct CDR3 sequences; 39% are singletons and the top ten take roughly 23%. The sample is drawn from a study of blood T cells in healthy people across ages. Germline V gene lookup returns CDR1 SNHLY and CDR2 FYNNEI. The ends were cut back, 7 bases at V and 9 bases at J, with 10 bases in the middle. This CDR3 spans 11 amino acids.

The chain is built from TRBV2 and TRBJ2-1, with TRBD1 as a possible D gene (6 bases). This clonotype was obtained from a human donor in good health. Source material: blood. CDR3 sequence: CASTEQGEQFF. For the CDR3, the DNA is TGTGCCAGCACCGAACAGGGTGAGCAGTTCTTC.